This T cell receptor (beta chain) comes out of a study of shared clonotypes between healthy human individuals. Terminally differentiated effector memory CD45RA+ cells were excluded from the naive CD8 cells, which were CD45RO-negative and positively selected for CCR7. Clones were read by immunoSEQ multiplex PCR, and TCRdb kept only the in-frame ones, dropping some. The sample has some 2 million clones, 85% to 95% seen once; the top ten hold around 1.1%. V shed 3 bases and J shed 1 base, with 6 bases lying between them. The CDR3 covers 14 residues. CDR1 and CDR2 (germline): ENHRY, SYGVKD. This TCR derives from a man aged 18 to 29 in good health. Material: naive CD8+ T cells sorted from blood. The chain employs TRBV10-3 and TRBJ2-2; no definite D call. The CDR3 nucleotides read TGTGCCATCAGTGATATAAAGAACACCGGGGAGCTGTTTTTT. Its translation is CAISDIKNTGELFF.